A single sample gave rise to the 8 T cell receptor beta chains below, sequenced in a study of T cells in Graves' hyperthyroidism and ophthalmopathy. Authors of the study amplified TCR beta CDR3 regions from RNA transcripts. During a first-round RT-PCR of the TCR CDR3, the HTBI primer set was used. TCRdb fed the multiplex PCR reads into MiXCR, producing one record per CDR3 protein. The sample contains 300,000 to 450,000 distinct CDR3 sequences, around a sixth of which appear only once. Sequencing input: blood. All receptors derive from a woman aged 40-49 years with Graves' ophthalmopathy.

This clonotype was seen ten or more times. This chain connects TRBV2 to TRBJ2-7; D uncertain. Trimming cost V 2 bases and J 5 bases, with 7 bases left between them. Germline V gene data show CDR1 as SNHLY and CDR2 as FYNNEI. The CDR3 loop spans 12 amino acids. The CDR3 protein is CASSEYLDEQYF. The CDR3, as DNA: TGTGCCAGCAGTGAATATCTCGACGAGCAGTACTTC.

This clonotype was observed many times. This rearrangement joins TRBV28 to TRBJ2-4, with D tentatively TRBD1 (5 bases). The germline V gene encodes CDR1 MDHEN and CDR2 SYDVKM. This CDR3 region has 17 residues. Trimming removed 2 bases at V and 8 bases at J, with 22 bases between. The CDR3 is CASSLRPWGSERYIQYF. CDR3 nucleotides: TGTGCCAGCAGTTTACGCCCTTGGGGCTCAGAACGGTACATTCAGTACTTC.

The table lists this clonotype with a count of one. The chain uses TRBV11-2 and TRBJ1-1; no clear D gene. Germline loops: CDR1 SGHAT, CDR2 FQNNGV. The CDR3 loop spans 14 amino acids. The V gene lost 4 bases and the J gene lost 1 base, with 10 bases spanning the gap. The CDR3 sequence: CASSSALPNTEAFF. The CDR3 coding sequence is TGTGCCAGCAGCTCAGCCCTACCGAACACTGAAGCTTTCTTT.

This clonotype was seen repeatedly, ten times or more. The chain is built from TRBV28 and TRBJ2-5; weak D call: TRBD2 (7 bases). This CDR3 has 16 residues. In germline, CDR1 is MDHEN, CDR2 SYDVKM. Trimming stripped 5 bases from V and 3 bases from J, with 19 bases between. The CDR3 nucleotides read TGTGCCAGCAGTCCTACCTGGGGGGGGGCCGAAGAGACCCAGTACTTC. The encoded protein is CASSPTWGGAEETQYF.

This clonotype was seen more than once but under ten times. V gene TRBV7-9 combines with J gene TRBJ2-7, with TRBD2 identical over 9 bases. Germline CDR1 and CDR2: SEHNR and FQNEAQ (reference sequence). The CDR3 contains 14 residues. V was pared by 8 bases and J by 3 bases, with 8 bases of the junction left unmatched. The DNA of the CDR3 is TGTGCCAGCGCTGATTCGACTAGCGGCTACGAGCAGTACTTC. Translated: CASADSTSGYEQYF.

This clonotype was recorded at least ten times. The chain is built from TRBV28 and TRBJ2-7; the D is unclear. The CDR3 covers 15 residues. With 11 bases removed from V and 0 bases from J, the gap between germline ends came to 20 bases. Looked up from germline, CDR1 is MDHEN and CDR2 is SYDVKM. The CDR3 sequence: CAPPQDPEPSYEQYF. The CDR3 DNA reads TGTGCCCCTCCCCAAGACCCGGAGCCCTCCTACGAGCAGTACTTC.

This clonotype was observed at least ten times. The rearrangement joins TRBV19 to TRBJ2-2; D remains unclear. This CDR3 spans 12 amino acids. Germline CDR1 LNHDA, CDR2 SQIVND (reference sequence). The ends were cut back, 7 bases at V and 4 bases at J, with 7 bases in the middle. Here the CDR3 DNA reads TGTGCCAGTAACCGCCGCACCGGGGAGCTGTTTTTT. Protein sequence: CASNRRTGELFF.

This clonotype was seen repeatedly, ten times or more. The chain employs TRBV12-3 or TRBV12-4 and TRBJ1-5; TRBD1 might be the D (5 bases). Deletions cut 3 bases from V and 9 bases from J, with 15 bases between. The CDR3 totals 14 residues. The CDR3 reads CASSFDMGVGPQHF. As DNA, the CDR3 is TGTGCCAGCAGTTTTGACATGGGGGTTGGGCCCCAGCATTTT.